One and the same sample provided the 27 T cell receptor beta chains below, sequenced in a study of early T cells in non-severe SARS-CoV-2 infection. Each CDR3 protein is one row after TCRdb ran MiXCR on the 5' RACE reads. The data show some 57,000 distinct CDR3 sequences, 10% seen once. The sequenced sample consisted of whole blood. These receptors all stem from an adult who was a healthcare worker with PCR-confirmed SARS-CoV-2 infection or an uninfected control (not recorded which).

This clonotype was observed many times. This chain joins TRBV7-9 and TRBJ2-5, with 7 bases identical to TRBD1. The CDR3 length is 14 residues. Germline loops: CDR1 SEHNR, CDR2 FQNEAQ (reference sequence). With V trimmed by 1 base and J by 6 bases, 5 bases remained unmatched. The CDR3 DNA is TGTGCCAGCAGCTTAGGGGACAGATCAAAGACCCAGTACTTC. As protein: CASSLGDRSKTQYF.

The chain couples TRBV4-1 to TRBJ1-1; no clear D gene. The CDR3 is 15 residues long. Per germline, CDR1 MGHRA and CDR2 YSYEKL. The V end lost 0 bases, the J end lost 8 bases, and 16 bases lay between the germline ends. The CDR3 sequence: CASSQDTRSHQEAFF. The CDR3 DNA follows: TGCGCCAGCAGCCAAGATACCCGGAGCCACCAAGAAGCTTTCTTT.

The chain joins TRBV2 to TRBJ1-1, with D uncertain. Germline loops: CDR1 SNHLY, CDR2 FYNNEI. The V end lost 7 bases, the J end lost 1 base, and 10 bases lay between the germline ends. The CDR3 is made up of 13 amino acids. The CDR3, as DNA: TGTGCCAGCACCCAAGACGGGAACACTGAAGCTTTCTTT. It encodes CASTQDGNTEAFF.

This clonotype was recorded many times. V usage is TRBV19 and J usage is TRBJ2-3; maybe TRBD1 (5 bases). Germline CDR1 is LNHDA and CDR2 is SQIVND (reference sequence). The CDR3 is 15 amino acids. The V end was cut by 1 base, the J end by 0 bases, with 8 bases between. CDR3 in DNA: TGTGCCAGTAGTATAGGGGGCACGAGCACAGATACGCAGTATTTT. This gives the protein CASSIGGTSTDTQYF.

This clonotype was seen ten or more times. This chain joins TRBV25-1 and TRBJ1-1; D might be TRBD1 (6 bases). The V gene's germline CDR1 is MGHDK and CDR2 SYGVNS. The CDR3 is 13 residues long. The V end was cut by 7 bases, the J end by 3 bases, with 12 bases between. This chain's CDR3 is CASKQGAHTEAFF. The CDR3 coding sequence is TGTGCCAGCAAACAGGGTGCGCACACTGAAGCTTTCTTT.

This sequence joins TRBV7-2 and TRBJ1-1; a weak D match, TRBD1 (6 bases). The germline V gene encodes CDR1 SGHTA and CDR2 FQGNSA. V dropped 6 bases and J dropped 4 bases, with 12 bases sitting between them. CDR3 length: 13 residues. The CDR3 reads CASRPTGFTEAFF. CDR3 nucleotide sequence: TGTGCCAGCAGACCCACAGGGTTCACTGAAGCTTTCTTT.

This rearrangement joins TRBV12-3 or TRBV12-4 to TRBJ1-2; 7 bases agree with TRBD1. J lost 5 bases, V lost 6 bases, and 3 bases had no gene match. The CDR3 runs 12 residues. The CDR3 nucleotides read TGTGCCAGCAGCCGGGACAGATATGGCTACACCTTC. Translating it yields CASSRDRYGYTF.

V gene TRBV3-1 combines with J gene TRBJ1-6; D is undetermined. Between the trimmed V and J ends, which lost 3 bases and 9 bases, there was a span of 15 bases. The CDR3 contains 15 residues. The V gene's germline CDR1 is LGHDT and CDR2 YNNKEL (reference sequence). The CDR3 DNA follows: TGTGCCAGCAGCCATTCGGCCGTTAAGGTTTCACCCCTCCACTTT. It yields the protein CASSHSAVKVSPLHF. Based on the CDR3 plus reference TRBV3-1 and TRBJ1-6, the full variable domain is DTAVSQTPKYLVTQMGNDKSIKCEQNLGHDTMYWYKQDSKKFLKIMFSYNNKELIINETVPNRFSPKSPDKAHLNLHINSLELGDSAVYFCASSHSAVKVSPLHFGNGTRLTVT.

This clonotype was observed at least ten times. CDR3 region: CSALVSYNEQFF. The DNA of the CDR3 is TGCAGTGCTCTGGTTTCCTACAATGAGCAGTTCTTC. The genes are TRBV20-1 and TRBJ2-1, with D unresolved. CDR1 DFQATT and CDR2 SNEGSKA come from the germline V gene (reference sequence). The CDR3 covers 12 residues. V lost 5 bases and J lost 1, with 6 bases in between.

At least ten counts were recorded for this clonotype. This sequence joins TRBV7-8 and TRBJ2-1, with D unresolved. This CDR3 comprises 14 residues. V lost 3 bases, J lost 4 bases, and 10 bases lay in between. From germline, CDR1 is SGHVS and CDR2 FQNEAQ. Written as DNA, the CDR3 is TGTGCCAGCAGCTTTTTGCGGCGTTACAATGAGCAGTTCTTC. Its protein product is CASSFLRRYNEQFF.

V is TRBV11-2 and J is TRBJ2-7; D gene unclear. The CDR3 is 12 amino acids. The V gene lost 4 bases and the J gene lost 3 bases, with 7 bases spanning the gap. Germline CDR1 is SGHAT and CDR2 is FQNNGV. CDR3 amino acids: CASSSYFYEQYF. The CDR3 DNA is TGTGCCAGCAGCTCATATTTCTACGAGCAGTACTTC.

The J gene is TRBJ2-3, the V gene TRBV29-1; possibly TRBD2 for D (6 bases). The CDR3 runs 13 residues. Trimming removed 7 bases at V and 0 bases at J, with 11 bases between. The V gene's germline CDR1 is SQVTM and CDR2 ANQGSEA. CDR3 coding DNA: TGCAGCGCCCGGAGGGCTAGCACAGATACGCAGTATTTT. This encodes CSARRASTDTQYF.

This clonotype has at least ten counts. The chain is built from TRBV29-1 and TRBJ1-2; D is uncertain. CDR3 length equals 12 residues. CDR1 and CDR2 from the germline V gene are SQVTM and ANQGSEA. The V end was cut by 1 base, the J end by 7 bases, with 10 bases between. The CDR3: CSVEGVAGGYTF. CDR3 coding DNA: TGCAGCGTTGAAGGGGTTGCGGGTGGCTACACCTTC.

This clonotype was counted between two and nine times. The chain employs TRBV6-1 and TRBJ1-6, with D unresolved. This CDR3 has 13 residues. The germline V gene encodes CDR1 MNHNS and CDR2 SASEGT. Trimming cost V 1 base and J 7 bases, with 5 bases left between them. CDR3 coding DNA: TGTGCCAGCAGTGAAGTTGTGAATTCACCCCTCCACTTT. Translating gives CASSEVVNSPLHF.

This chain joins TRBV11-2 and TRBJ1-1; D is unclear. Deletions cut 4 bases from V and 5 bases from J, with 14 bases between. The germline V gene encodes CDR1 SGHAT and CDR2 FQNNGV. The CDR3 has 14 amino acids. In DNA form, the CDR3 reads TGTGCCAGCAGCTCCCCCGGCTTCGCGACTGAAGCTTTCTTT. Amino acid sequence: CASSSPGFATEAFF.

This clonotype has more than one count but fewer than ten. This chain uses TRBV7-3 with TRBJ1-1, with 7 bases aligning to TRBD1. There are 16 residues in the CDR3. The germline gives CDR1 SGHTA, CDR2 FQGTGA. V was clipped by 5 bases and J by 0 bases; unmatched bases: 9. The CDR3 DNA follows: TGTGCCAGCAGCCCCACCGACAGGGTTTTGAACACTGAAGCTTTCTTT. Amino acid sequence: CASSPTDRVLNTEAFF.

This clonotype was seen ten or more times. The chain joins TRBV20-1 to TRBJ2-5, with D perhaps matching TRBD2 (6 bases). Trimming shortened V by 5 bases and J by 1 base, and 20 bases separated the two germline ends. The CDR3 length is 16 residues. Looked up from germline, CDR1 is DFQATT and CDR2 is SNEGSKA (reference sequence). The CDR3 DNA sequence: TGCAGTGCTCCCCGGGGATCCGCGGGGAGCCAAGAGACCCAGTACTTC. This translates into CSAPRGSAGSQETQYF.

J is TRBJ1-6 and V is TRBV12-3 or TRBV12-4, with 10 bases matching TRBD1. V dropped 8 bases and J dropped 10; count of bases not matched to a gene: 2. The CDR3 is 12 residues long. In DNA, the CDR3 is TGTGCCAGCGGGACAGGGGTATCACCCCTCCACTTT. Its protein is CASGTGVSPLHF.

The chain joins TRBV7-2 to TRBJ2-2; D unclear. The CDR3 is 13 amino acids. V was cut by 5 bases and J by 6 bases, with 10 bases left in between. Germline V gene data show CDR1 as SGHTA and CDR2 as FQGNSA. Here the CDR3 reads CASSPGRAGELFF. The CDR3 DNA reads as TGTGCCAGCAGCCCCGGTAGGGCCGGGGAGCTGTTTTTT.

The table lists this clonotype with a few counts. The V gene is TRBV10-3, the J gene TRBJ1-5; unclear D gene. The CDR3 is 14 residues long. Germline values: CDR1 ENHRY, CDR2 SYGVKD. Trimming cost V 8 bases and J 3 bases, with 14 bases left between them. Here the CDR3 DNA reads TGTGCCATCCGGAAAGACGCCCCCAATCAGCCCCAGCATTTT. It codes for CAIRKDAPNQPQHF.

The chain recombines TRBV25-1 with TRBJ1-4; no clear D. The CDR3 sequence is 14 residues long. Germline assignment: CDR1 MGHDK and CDR2 SYGVNS. Deletions cut 1 base from V and 8 bases from J, with 11 bases between. This CDR3 reads CASSEFGDGEKLFF. CDR3 bases: TGTGCCAGCAGTGAATTTGGGGATGGCGAAAAACTGTTTTTT.

The chain recombines TRBV29-1 with TRBJ2-7; the match to TRBD1 covers 7 bases. Unmatched junction bases numbered 9, after V lost 4 bases and J lost 3 bases. The CDR3 has 14 amino acids. Germline lookup yields CDR1 SQVTM and CDR2 ANQGSEA. The DNA of the CDR3 is TGCAGCGTTGCCCCCAGACAGGGTAACTACGAGCAGTACTTC. Its protein product is CSVAPRQGNYEQYF.

A few counts support this clonotype. The chain has TRBV5-1 and TRBJ2-3, with TRBD2 identical over 8 bases. This CDR3 contains 14 residues. Germline V gives CDR1 SGHRS, CDR2 YFSETQ. Losses at the gene ends were 3 bases for V and 4 bases for J; bases not matched to a gene: 4. The CDR3 region has the DNA TGCGCCAGCAGCTCCAGCGGGAGTGCAGATACGCAGTATTTT. It translates to CASSSSGSADTQYF.

This clonotype was observed a handful of times. The V and J genes are TRBV12-3 or TRBV12-4 and TRBJ2-7; D is perhaps TRBD2 (6 bases). Trimming removed 3 bases from V and 1 base from J, with 7 bases in between. This CDR3 contains 13 residues. The CDR3: CASSFGGSYEQYF. CDR3 nucleotides: TGTGCCAGCAGTTTTGGAGGGTCCTACGAGCAGTACTTC.

This clonotype came up a few times. This rearrangement joins TRBV20-1 to TRBJ2-7, with TRBD1 matching over 7 bases. Losses at the gene ends were 1 base for V and 3 bases for J; bases not matched to a gene: 0. The V gene's germline CDR1 is DFQATT and CDR2 SNEGSKA (reference sequence). This CDR3 has 12 residues. Written as DNA, the CDR3 is TGCAGTGCTAGAGGGGACAGCTACGAGCAGTACTTC. This codes for CSARGDSYEQYF.

This clonotype was picked up many times. The J gene is TRBJ1-2, the V gene TRBV11-2; D not resolved. V was cut by 8 bases and J by 0 bases, with 10 bases left in between. Per germline, CDR1 SGHAT and CDR2 FQNNGV. CDR3 size: 13 residues. The CDR3 sequence: CASSPSPNYGYTF. The CDR3 bases are TGTGCCAGCTCGCCAAGCCCTAACTATGGCTACACCTTC.

This clonotype came up a few times. The chain recombines TRBV5-8 with TRBJ1-4, with D unresolved. The ends were cut back, 4 bases at V and 5 bases at J, with 15 bases in the middle. The CDR3 spans 15 residues. The germline CDR1 and CDR2 sequences are SGHTS and YDEGEE. The CDR3: CASSRTLIRNEKLFF. The CDR3 region has the DNA TGTGCCAGCAGCCGGACTCTTATCAGGAATGAAAAACTGTTTTTT.